This TCR beta chain appears in the sequencing data of a study of blood T cell repertoires in COVID-19. Study-wide context: COVID-19 samples from acute and convalescent phases originated in the United States, Italy and Spain. Sources were T cells, B-cell-depleted T cells, or PBMCs; the material itself was cDNA or gDNA.

In the source study's methods: The assay estimated nucleated cells by amplifying reference gene primers. Sequenced by immunoSEQ multiplex PCR; TCRdb stores in-frame clones only, minus some. Clonal size and the V and J genes are those of that table, whereas D and trimming came from the DNA. The sample carries fewer than 500,000 clones, roughly 89% recorded once. This clone appeared once. The V gene's germline CDR1 is SGHNT and CDR2 YYREEE (reference sequence). The J segment lost 4 bases and the V segment lost 5 bases, leaving 9 bases of the junction unmatched. The CDR3 has 15 amino acids. The source of this sequence is a woman aged 25 to 45 with active or convalescent COVID-19. Sequencing was done on a sample of peripheral blood. The chain carries TRBV5-4 and TRBJ2-3; TRBD2 agrees at 8 bases. CDR3 sequence (DNA): TGTGCCAGCAGAGAACGGGGGGGCCCTGCAGATACGCAGTATTTT. Protein product: CASRERGGPADTQYF.